Following are 22 T cell receptor beta chains from one sample sequenced in a study of cytotoxic CD8 clonotypes in ibrutinib-treated CLL. Clones were read by immunoSEQ multiplex PCR, and TCRdb kept only the in-frame ones, dropping some. The data show around 52,000 clones, 56% seen once. Sequencing was performed on PBMCs, taken after 24 months of ibrutinib treatment. Receptors originate from a human donor with chronic lymphocytic leukemia.

The chain recombines TRBV11-2 with TRBJ1-1; 8 positions agree with TRBD1. V was pared by 0 bases and J by 10 bases, with 7 bases of the junction left unmatched. The V gene's germline CDR1 is SGHAT and CDR2 FQNNGV. This CDR3 has 14 residues. CDR3 bases: TGTGCCAGCAGCTTAGACAGGGGGCTCACAGGAGCTTTCTTT. Translation: CASSLDRGLTGAFF.

V and J are TRBV6-5 and TRBJ1-1; D not resolved. The CDR3 loop spans 13 amino acids. From germline, CDR1 is MNHEY and CDR2 SVGAGI. The V end lost 6 bases, the J end lost 5 bases, and 13 bases lay between the germline ends. CDR3 DNA sequence: TGTGCCAGCAGGCTTGAAGCGAGGACTGAAGCTTTCTTT. It translates to CASRLEARTEAFF.

This clone was seen ten or more times. The genes are TRBV11-2 and TRBJ2-3; TRBD1 agrees at 9 bases. The CDR3 loop spans 18 amino acids. Germline-derived CDR1 and CDR2 are SGHAT and FQNNGV. J gave up 3 bases and V 0 bases, and 10 bases lay outside the gene matches. CDR3 residues: CASSLDRQGVTWTDTQYF. For the CDR3, the DNA is TGTGCCAGCAGCTTAGATCGACAGGGGGTGACGTGGACAGATACGCAGTATTTT.

This chain connects TRBV4-1 to TRBJ2-3; a weak D match, TRBD2 (6 bases). With 0 bases removed from V and 2 bases from J, the gap between germline ends came to 18 bases. Per the germline V gene, CDR1 is MGHRA and CDR2 is YSYEKL. CDR3 length equals 18 residues. This chain's CDR3 is CASSQDFFVGTLTDTQYF. Written as DNA, the CDR3 is TGCGCCAGCAGCCAAGATTTTTTCGTGGGGACTCTCACAGATACGCAGTATTTT.

The V call is TRBV19, the J call TRBJ2-7; 12 positions match TRBD2. The CDR3 totals 18 residues. J gave up 2 bases and V 1 base, and 9 bases lay outside the gene matches. Germline CDR1 and CDR2: LNHDA and SQIVND (reference sequence). CDR3 region: CASSIAGEGLAGTYEQYF. The CDR3 nucleotides read TGTGCCAGTAGTATAGCGGGCGAGGGACTAGCGGGTACCTACGAGCAGTACTTC.

The chain carries TRBV9 and TRBJ1-1; maybe TRBD1 (5 bases). Germline assignment: CDR1 SGDLS and CDR2 YYNGEE. The CDR3 is made up of 16 amino acids. The germline V and J ends were trimmed by 0 bases and 5 bases, with 17 bases remaining between them. CDR3 bases: TGTGCCAGCAGCGTAGGGCCGTGGGGGGTAGGTACTGAAGCTTTCTTT. This gives the protein CASSVGPWGVGTEAFF.

This clone occurred a few times. The chain has TRBV27 and TRBJ2-2, with D tentatively TRBD2 (6 bases). The V end was cut by 6 bases, the J end by 6 bases, with 11 bases between. CDR3 size: 13 residues. Germline CDR1 is MNHEY and CDR2 is SMNVEV (reference sequence). The DNA for the CDR3 is TGTGCCAGCAGCGGGAGTATCCCCGGGGAGCTGTTTTTT. It yields the protein CASSGSIPGELFF.

The V and J genes are TRBV5-8 and TRBJ2-3; TRBD1 matches 7 bases. V was clipped by 6 bases and J by 6 bases; unmatched bases: 13. CDR3 length: 15 residues. Germline V gene lookup returns CDR1 SGHTS and CDR2 YDEGEE. The CDR3 DNA sequence: TGTGCCAGCATCCTATGGACAGGTTTACGGGATACGCAGTATTTT. Its translation: CASILWTGLRDTQYF.

The CDR3 bases are TGTGCCAGCAGCCCCTCGTTCAGTCAGCCCCAGCATTTT. It codes for CASSPSFSQPQHF. This sequence joins TRBV7-2 and TRBJ1-5; D remains ambiguous. The CDR3 is made up of 13 amino acids. The ends were cut back, 5 bases at V and 6 bases at J, with 11 bases in the middle. Germline lookup yields CDR1 SGHTA and CDR2 FQGNSA.

The V and J genes are TRBV19 and TRBJ2-3; D unclear. Germline loops: CDR1 LNHDA, CDR2 SQIVND (reference sequence). The CDR3 has 16 amino acids. The V gene lost 4 bases and the J gene lost 2 bases, with 16 bases spanning the gap. The CDR3 spells CASSTLGPRYTDTQYF. CDR3 nucleotide sequence: TGTGCCAGTAGTACACTCGGGCCCCGGTACACAGATACGCAGTATTTT.

The J gene is TRBJ2-3, the V gene TRBV5-1, with 8 bases aligning to TRBD1. The CDR3 extends over 16 amino acids. CDR1 SGHRS and CDR2 YFSETQ come from the germline V gene. The junction had 13 bases not matched to a gene; V was cut back by 4 bases and J by 6 bases. CDR3 bases: TGCGCCAGCAGCCGATCGGCTTCAGGGGGCGCGGATACGCAGTATTTT. Protein: CASSRSASGGADTQYF. The variable domain in full, completed from reference TRBV5-1 and TRBJ2-3, reads KAGVTQTPRYLIKTRGQQVTLSCSPISGHRSVSWYQQTPGQGLQFLFEYFSETQRNKGNFPGRFSGRQFSNSRSEMNVSTLELGDSALYLCASSRSASGGADTQYFGPGTRLTVL.

To note about this clone: A read error is possible here, since a much larger clone lies one base away. The sample carries other DNA sequences with the same CDR3. V is TRBV18 and J is TRBJ2-5; unclear D gene. The V end was cut by 1 base, the J end by 1 base, with 1 base between. Germline lookup yields CDR1 KGHSH and CDR2 LQKENI. This CDR3 has 12 amino acids. CDR3 in DNA: TGTGCCAGCTCACCACGCCAAGAGACCCAGTACTTC. As protein: CASSPRQETQYF.

V gene TRBV7-9 combines with J gene TRBJ1-4; D possibly corresponds to TRBD1 (5 bases). This CDR3 spans 13 amino acids. Germline assignment: CDR1 SEHNR and CDR2 FQNEAQ (reference sequence). The CDR3 sequence: CALRGDDNEKLFF. Here the CDR3 DNA reads TGTGCTTTGCGCGGGGACGACAATGAAAAACTGTTTTTT.

This sequence joins TRBV20-1 and TRBJ1-2, with D hard to call. The CDR3 loop spans 11 amino acids. CDR1 and CDR2 (germline): DFQATT, SNEGSKA (reference sequence). CDR3 protein: CIPGENYGYTF. CDR3 coding DNA: TGCATTCCCGGCGAGAACTATGGCTACACCTTC.

This clone was detected only once. The chain carries TRBV7-9 and TRBJ2-3; 9 bases map to TRBD1. Germline loops: CDR1 SEHNR, CDR2 FQNEAQ (reference sequence). This CDR3 is 16 amino acids long. V lost 5 bases, J lost 3 bases, and 9 bases stayed unmatched. The CDR3 is CASSASPGQGTDTQYF. As DNA, the CDR3 is TGTGCCAGCAGCGCATCCCCGGGACAGGGAACAGATACGCAGTATTTT.

This clone was detected only a few times. The V gene is TRBV5-1, the J gene TRBJ1-1; D is perhaps TRBD1 (5 bases). Trimming took off 7 bases at V and 0 bases at J, with 19 bases between the two ends. Germline CDR1 and CDR2: SGHRS and YFSETQ. The CDR3 runs 16 residues. CDR3 DNA sequence: TGCGCCAGCCACCCCTTCGATCGGACACTGAACACTGAAGCTTTCTTT. Its translation is CASHPFDRTLNTEAFF.

The J gene is TRBJ2-4, the V gene TRBV5-1; TRBD1 aligns across 8 bases. In germline, CDR1 is SGHRS, CDR2 YFSETQ. The V and J ends lost 4 bases and 3 bases, in that order; junction bases with no gene match: 3. CDR3 length: 14 amino acids. The CDR3 DNA reads TGCGCCAGCAGCGGACAGGGAGGCAAAAACATTCAGTACTTC. Encoded protein: CASSGQGGKNIQYF. Filled out from reference TRBV5-1 and TRBJ2-4, the complete variable domain reads KAGVTQTPRYLIKTRGQQVTLSCSPISGHRSVSWYQQTPGQGLQFLFEYFSETQRNKGNFPGRFSGRQFSNSRSEMNVSTLELGDSALYLCASSGQGGKNIQYFGAGTRLSVL.

The chain couples TRBV6-4 to TRBJ2-3, with a tentative D call TRBD1 (6 bases). The CDR3 contains 11 residues. From germline, CDR1 is MRHNA and CDR2 SNTAGT. The V end was cut by 9 bases, the J end by 3 bases, with 7 bases between. The CDR3 DNA reads TGTGCCAGGAGGGGGACAGATACGCAGTATTTT. This codes for CARRGTDTQYF.

This clone has more than one count but fewer than ten. The rearrangement joins TRBV19 to TRBJ1-5; maybe TRBD1 (5 bases). Germline lookup yields CDR1 LNHDA and CDR2 SQIVND (reference sequence). The CDR3 is 19 amino acids. The V gene lost 5 bases and the J gene lost 5 bases, with 28 bases spanning the gap. CDR3 sequence reads: CASSSRILGPLVFDQPQHF. The CDR3 nucleotides are TGTGCCAGTAGTTCACGCATTCTGGGACCTCTTGTTTTTGATCAGCCCCAGCATTTT.

This sequence joins TRBV6-1 and TRBJ1-5, with 10 nucleotides matching TRBD1. The CDR3 has 15 amino acids. The germline gives CDR1 MNHNS, CDR2 SASEGT. J gave up 6 bases and V 6 bases, and 8 bases lay outside the gene matches. CDR3 sequence: CASRTGTGAGQPQHF. The DNA for the CDR3 is TGTGCCAGCAGGACCGGGACAGGGGCGGGTCAGCCCCAGCATTTT.

V gene TRBV14 combines with J gene TRBJ2-5, with no clear D. The CDR3 consists of 15 residues. Trimming removed 3 bases from V and 4 bases from J, with 15 bases in between. The germline gives CDR1 SGHDN, CDR2 FVKESK. The CDR3: CASSHGVTTTETQYF. The CDR3 DNA is TGTGCCAGCAGCCACGGCGTAACAACAACAGAGACCCAGTACTTC.

The chain couples TRBV27 to TRBJ2-2; 7 bases match TRBD1. Germline CDR1 is MNHEY and CDR2 is SMNVEV (reference sequence). CDR3 length: 12 amino acids. Trimming took 10 bases from V and 4 from J; bases not matched to a gene: 3. CDR3 protein: CATNRGTGELFF. DNA for the CDR3: TGTGCCACCAACAGGGGCACCGGGGAGCTGTTTTTT.